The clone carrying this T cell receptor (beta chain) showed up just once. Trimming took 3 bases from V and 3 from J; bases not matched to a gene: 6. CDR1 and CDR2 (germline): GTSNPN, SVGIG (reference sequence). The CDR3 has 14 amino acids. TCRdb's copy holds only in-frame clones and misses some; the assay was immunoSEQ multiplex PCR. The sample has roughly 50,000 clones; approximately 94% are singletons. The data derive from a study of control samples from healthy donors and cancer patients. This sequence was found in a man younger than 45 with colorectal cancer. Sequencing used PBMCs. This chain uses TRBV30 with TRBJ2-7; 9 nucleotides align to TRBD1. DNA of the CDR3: TGTGCCTGGAGAGAGGGACAGGGTATCTACGAGCAGTACTTC. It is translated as CAWREGQGIYEQYF.